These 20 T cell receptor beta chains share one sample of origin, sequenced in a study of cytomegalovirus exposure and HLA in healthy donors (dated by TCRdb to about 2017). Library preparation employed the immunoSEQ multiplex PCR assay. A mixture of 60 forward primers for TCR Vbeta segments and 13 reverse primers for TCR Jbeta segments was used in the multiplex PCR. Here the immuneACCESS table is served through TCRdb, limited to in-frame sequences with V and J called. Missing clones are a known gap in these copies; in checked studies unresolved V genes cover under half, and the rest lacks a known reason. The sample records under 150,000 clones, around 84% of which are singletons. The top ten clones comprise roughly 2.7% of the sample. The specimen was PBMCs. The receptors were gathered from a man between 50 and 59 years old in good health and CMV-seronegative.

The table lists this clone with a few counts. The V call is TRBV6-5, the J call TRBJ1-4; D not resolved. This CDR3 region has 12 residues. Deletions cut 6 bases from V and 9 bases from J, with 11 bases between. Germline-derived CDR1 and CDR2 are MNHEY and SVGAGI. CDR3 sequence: CASSSREQKLFF. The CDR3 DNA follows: TGTGCCAGCAGCTCGCGGGAACAAAAACTGTTTTTT.

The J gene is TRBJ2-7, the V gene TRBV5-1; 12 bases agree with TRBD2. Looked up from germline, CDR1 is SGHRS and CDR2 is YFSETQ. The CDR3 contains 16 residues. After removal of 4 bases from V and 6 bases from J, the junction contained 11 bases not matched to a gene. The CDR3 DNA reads TGCGCCAGCAGCATGTCTTGGACTAGCGGGGCGTTCGAGCAGTACTTC. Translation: CASSMSWTSGAFEQYF. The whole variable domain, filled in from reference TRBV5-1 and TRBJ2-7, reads KAGVTQTPRYLIKTRGQQVTLSCSPISGHRSVSWYQQTPGQGLQFLFEYFSETQRNKGNFPGRFSGRQFSNSRSEMNVSTLELGDSALYLCASSMSWTSGAFEQYFGPGTRLTVT.

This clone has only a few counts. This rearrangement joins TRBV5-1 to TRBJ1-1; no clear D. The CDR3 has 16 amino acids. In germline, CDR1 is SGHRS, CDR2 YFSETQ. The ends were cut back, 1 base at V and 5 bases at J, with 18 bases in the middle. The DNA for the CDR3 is TGCGCCAGCAGCTTGTCTCAATTTCGGGAAAGTACTGAAGCTTTCTTT. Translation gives CASSLSQFRESTEAFF.

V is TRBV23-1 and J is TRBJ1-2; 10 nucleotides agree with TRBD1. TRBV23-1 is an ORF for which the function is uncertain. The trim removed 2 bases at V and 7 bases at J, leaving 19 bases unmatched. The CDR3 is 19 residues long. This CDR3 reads CASSQTQGQGNGPSSGYTF. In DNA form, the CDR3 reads TGCGCCAGCAGTCAAACACAGGGACAGGGGAACGGTCCTTCAAGTGGCTACACCTTC.

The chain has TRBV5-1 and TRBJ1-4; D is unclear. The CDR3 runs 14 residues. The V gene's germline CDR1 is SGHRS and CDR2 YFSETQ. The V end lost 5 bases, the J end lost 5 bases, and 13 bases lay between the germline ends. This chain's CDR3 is CASSLSPSNEKLFF. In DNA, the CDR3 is TGCGCCAGCAGTCTAAGTCCGTCAAATGAAAAACTGTTTTTT.

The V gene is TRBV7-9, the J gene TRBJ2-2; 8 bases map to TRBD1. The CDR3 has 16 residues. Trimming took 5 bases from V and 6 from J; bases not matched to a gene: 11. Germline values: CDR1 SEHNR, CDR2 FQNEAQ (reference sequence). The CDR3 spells CASSPRTGREAGELFF. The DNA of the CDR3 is TGTGCCAGCAGCCCCCGGACAGGGAGAGAAGCCGGGGAGCTGTTTTTT. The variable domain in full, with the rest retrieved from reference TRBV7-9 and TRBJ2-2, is DTGVSQNPRHKITKRGQNVTFRCDPISEHNRLYWYRQTLGQGPEFLTYFQNEAQLEKSRLLSDRFSAERPKGSFSTLEIQRTEQGDSAMYLCASSPRTGREAGELFFGEGSRLTVL.

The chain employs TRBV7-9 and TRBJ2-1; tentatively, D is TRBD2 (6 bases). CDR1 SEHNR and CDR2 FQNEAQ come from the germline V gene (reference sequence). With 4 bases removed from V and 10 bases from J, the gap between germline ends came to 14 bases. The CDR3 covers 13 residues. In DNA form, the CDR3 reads TGTGCCAGCAGCTCCCCCTTAGGACTAGAGCAGTTCTTC. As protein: CASSSPLGLEQFF.

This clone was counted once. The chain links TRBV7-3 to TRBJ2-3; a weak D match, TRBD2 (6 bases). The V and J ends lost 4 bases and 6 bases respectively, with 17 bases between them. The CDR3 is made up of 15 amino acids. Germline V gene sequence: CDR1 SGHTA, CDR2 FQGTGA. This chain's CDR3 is CASSSYTAGLDTQYF. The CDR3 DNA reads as TGTGCCAGCAGCTCGTACACCGCGGGGTTGGATACGCAGTATTTT.

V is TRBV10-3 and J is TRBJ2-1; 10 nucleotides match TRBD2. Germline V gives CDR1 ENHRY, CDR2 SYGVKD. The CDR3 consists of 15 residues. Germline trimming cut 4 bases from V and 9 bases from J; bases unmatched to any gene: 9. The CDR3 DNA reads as TGTGCCATCAGTGCCGTCAGCGGGGGGGCTTTTGAGCAGTTCTTC. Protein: CAISAVSGGAFEQFF.

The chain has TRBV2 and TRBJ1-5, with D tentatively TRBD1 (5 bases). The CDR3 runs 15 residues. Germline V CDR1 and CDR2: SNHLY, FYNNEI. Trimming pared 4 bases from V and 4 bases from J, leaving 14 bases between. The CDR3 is CASSGGGTANQPQHF. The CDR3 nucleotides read TGTGCCAGCAGTGGGGGCGGGACCGCTAATCAGCCCCAGCATTTT.

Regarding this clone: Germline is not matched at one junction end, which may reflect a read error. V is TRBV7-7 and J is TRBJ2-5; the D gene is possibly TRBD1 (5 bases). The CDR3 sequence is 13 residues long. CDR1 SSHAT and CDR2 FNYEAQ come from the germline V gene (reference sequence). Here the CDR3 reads CASSQDSQETQYF. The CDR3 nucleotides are TGTGCTAGCAGCCAAGACAGCCAAGAGACCCAGTACTTC.

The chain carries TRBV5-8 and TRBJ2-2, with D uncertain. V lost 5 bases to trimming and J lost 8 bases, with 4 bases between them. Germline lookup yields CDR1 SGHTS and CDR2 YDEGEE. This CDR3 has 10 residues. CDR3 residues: CASRTGELFF. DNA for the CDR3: TGTGCCAGCAGAACTGGGGAGCTGTTTTTT.

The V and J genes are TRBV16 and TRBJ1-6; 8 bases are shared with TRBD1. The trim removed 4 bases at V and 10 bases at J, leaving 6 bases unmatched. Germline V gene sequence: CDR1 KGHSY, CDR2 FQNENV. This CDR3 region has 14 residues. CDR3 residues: CASSRGQGGSPLHF. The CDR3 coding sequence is TGTGCCAGCAGCCGTGGACAGGGCGGCTCACCCCTCCACTTT. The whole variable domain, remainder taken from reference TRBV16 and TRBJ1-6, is GEEVAQTPKHLVRGEGQKAKLYCAPIKGHSYVFWYQQVLKNEFKFLISFQNENVFDETGMPKERFSAKCLPNSPCSLEIQATKLEDSAVYFCASSRGQGGSPLHFGNGTRLTVT.

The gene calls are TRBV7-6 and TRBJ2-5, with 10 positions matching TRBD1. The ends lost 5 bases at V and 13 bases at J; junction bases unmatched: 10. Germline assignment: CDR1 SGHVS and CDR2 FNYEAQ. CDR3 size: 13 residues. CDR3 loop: CASSLPGTGAPYF. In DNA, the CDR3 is TGTGCCAGCAGCCTACCTGGGACAGGGGCCCCGTACTTC. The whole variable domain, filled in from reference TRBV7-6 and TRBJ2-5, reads GAGVSQSPRYKVTKRGQDVALRCDPISGHVSLYWYRQALGQGPEFLTYFNYEAQQDKSGLPNDRFSAERPEGSISTLTIQRTEQRDSAMYRCASSLPGTGAPYFGPGTRLLVL.

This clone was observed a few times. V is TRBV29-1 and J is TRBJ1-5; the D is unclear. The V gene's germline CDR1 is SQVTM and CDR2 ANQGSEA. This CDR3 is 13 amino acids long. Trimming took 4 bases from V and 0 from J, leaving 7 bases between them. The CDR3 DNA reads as TGCAGCGTTGGGGAGAATAGCAATCAGCCCCAGCATTTT. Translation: CSVGENSNQPQHF.

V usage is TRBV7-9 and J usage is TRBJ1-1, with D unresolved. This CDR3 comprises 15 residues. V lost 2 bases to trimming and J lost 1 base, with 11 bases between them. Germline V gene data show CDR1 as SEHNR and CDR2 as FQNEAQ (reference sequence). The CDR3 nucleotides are TGTGCCAGCAGCTTAAGTACGGTCGGGAACACTGAAGCTTTCTTT. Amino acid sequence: CASSLSTVGNTEAFF.

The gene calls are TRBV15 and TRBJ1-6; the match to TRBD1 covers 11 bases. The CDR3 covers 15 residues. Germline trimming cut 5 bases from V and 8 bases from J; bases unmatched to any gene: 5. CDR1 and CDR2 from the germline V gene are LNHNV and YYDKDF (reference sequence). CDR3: CATSGDRGRYSPLHF. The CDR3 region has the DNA TGTGCCACCAGCGGGGACAGGGGGAGGTATTCACCCCTCCACTTT.

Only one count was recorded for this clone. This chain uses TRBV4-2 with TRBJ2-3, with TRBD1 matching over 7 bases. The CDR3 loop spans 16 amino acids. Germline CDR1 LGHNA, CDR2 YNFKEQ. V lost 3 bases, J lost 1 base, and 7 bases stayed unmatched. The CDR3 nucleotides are TGTGCCAGCAGCCAGGAAGACAGGGCCCGCACAGATACGCAGTATTTT. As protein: CASSQEDRARTDTQYF.

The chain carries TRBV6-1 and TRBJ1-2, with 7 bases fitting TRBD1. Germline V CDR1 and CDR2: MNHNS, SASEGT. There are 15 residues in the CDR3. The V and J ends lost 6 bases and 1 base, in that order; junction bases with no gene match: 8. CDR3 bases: TGTGCCAGCAGGGGCCGGTGGGACAGTAACTATGGCTACACCTTC. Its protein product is CASRGRWDSNYGYTF.

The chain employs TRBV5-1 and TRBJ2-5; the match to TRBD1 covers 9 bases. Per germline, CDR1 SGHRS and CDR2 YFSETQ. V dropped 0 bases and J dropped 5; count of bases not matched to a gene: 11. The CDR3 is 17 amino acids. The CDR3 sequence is CASSLDPGQGIAETQYF. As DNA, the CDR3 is TGCGCCAGCAGCTTGGACCCCGGACAGGGGATCGCGGAGACCCAGTACTTC. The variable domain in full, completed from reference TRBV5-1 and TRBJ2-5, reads KAGVTQTPRYLIKTRGQQVTLSCSPISGHRSVSWYQQTPGQGLQFLFEYFSETQRNKGNFPGRFSGRQFSNSRSEMNVSTLELGDSALYLCASSLDPGQGIAETQYFGPGTRLLVL.